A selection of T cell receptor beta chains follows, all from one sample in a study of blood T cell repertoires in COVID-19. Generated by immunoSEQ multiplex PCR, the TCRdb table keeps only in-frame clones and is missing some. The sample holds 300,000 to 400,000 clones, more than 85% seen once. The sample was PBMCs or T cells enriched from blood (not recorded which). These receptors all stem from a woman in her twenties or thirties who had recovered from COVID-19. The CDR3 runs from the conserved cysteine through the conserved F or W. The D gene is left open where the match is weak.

cdr3_aa: CATSDGRQRVLF
d_call: NA
v_call: TRBV24-1
j_call: TRBJ1-1

cdr3_aa: CASSPLTGQGHEQYF
d_call: TRBD1
v_call: TRBV18
j_call: TRBJ2-7

cdr3_aa: CASSTGYRGTDTQYF
d_call: NA
v_call: TRBV19
j_call: TRBJ2-3

cdr3_aa: CASSEGTGGNGYTEAFF
d_call: TRBD1
v_call: TRBV9
j_call: TRBJ1-1

cdr3_aa: CASSSTGMNTEAFF
d_call: TRBD1
v_call: TRBV5-6
j_call: TRBJ1-1

cdr3_aa: CATHRVRGYTF
d_call: NA
v_call: TRBV28
j_call: TRBJ1-2

cdr3_aa: CASSPPFDGGSNEKLFF
d_call: NA
v_call: TRBV7-9
j_call: TRBJ1-4

cdr3_aa: CASSPGTGDKAQHF
d_call: TRBD1
v_call: TRBV5-1
j_call: TRBJ1-5

cdr3_aa: CASSPGTGVNEQYF
d_call: TRBD1
v_call: TRBV18
j_call: TRBJ2-7

cdr3_aa: CASSQDIAGQGLSGANVLTF
d_call: TRBD1
v_call: TRBV3-1/TRBV3-2
j_call: TRBJ2-6

cdr3_aa: CASSRNGGSVGNTIYF
d_call: NA
v_call: TRBV3-1/TRBV3-2
j_call: TRBJ1-3

cdr3_aa: CASSPLLAGGPLDEQFF
d_call: TRBD2
v_call: TRBV5-1
j_call: TRBJ2-1

cdr3_aa: CASSTGSPLHF
d_call: NA
v_call: TRBV28
j_call: TRBJ1-6

cdr3_aa: CASSSLGGRGYTF
d_call: NA
v_call: TRBV6-5
j_call: TRBJ1-2

cdr3_aa: CATTGGYNSPLHF
d_call: NA
v_call: TRBV14
j_call: TRBJ1-6

cdr3_aa: CASSLARTTYEQYF
d_call: NA
v_call: TRBV11-2
j_call: TRBJ2-7

cdr3_aa: CASSAGDRLNEKLFF
d_call: NA
v_call: TRBV7-7
j_call: TRBJ1-4

cdr3_aa: CASSLEAGQGYYNEQFF
d_call: TRBD1
v_call: TRBV5-1
j_call: TRBJ2-1

cdr3_aa: CASSQDLCGTQYF
d_call: NA
v_call: TRBV3-1/TRBV3-2
j_call: TRBJ2-3

cdr3_aa: CASSQDRLAGPTNEQFF
d_call: TRBD2
v_call: TRBV4-3
j_call: TRBJ2-1

cdr3_aa: CASSQFWGVSYEQYF
d_call: NA
v_call: TRBV6-2/TRBV6-3
j_call: TRBJ2-7

cdr3_aa: CASSPDRGGEQYF
d_call: TRBD1
v_call: TRBV5-1
j_call: TRBJ2-7

cdr3_aa: CASQSGQGYEQYF
d_call: NA
v_call: TRBV5-6
j_call: TRBJ2-7

cdr3_aa: CASSLGLVIEQFF
d_call: TRBD2
v_call: TRBV5-5
j_call: TRBJ2-1

cdr3_aa: CATSRGNNEQFF
d_call: NA
v_call: TRBV6-5
j_call: TRBJ2-1

cdr3_aa: CASSTGSGDNQPQHF
d_call: NA
v_call: TRBV10-1
j_call: TRBJ1-5

cdr3_aa: CASSLADNRNTEAFF
d_call: NA
v_call: TRBV5-1
j_call: TRBJ1-1

cdr3_aa: CASSPRDSLNSPLHF
d_call: TRBD1
v_call: TRBV28
j_call: TRBJ1-6

cdr3_aa: CASSLGVATSGAYNEQFF
d_call: TRBD2
v_call: TRBV7-8
j_call: TRBJ2-1

cdr3_aa: CASSYPGVGEQFF
d_call: NA
v_call: TRBV6-5
j_call: TRBJ2-1

cdr3_aa: CASSQILQGMRPEAFF
d_call: NA
v_call: TRBV4-3
j_call: TRBJ1-1

cdr3_aa: CASSGIGEQFF
d_call: NA
v_call: TRBV28
j_call: TRBJ2-1

cdr3_aa: CASSYGTEYNSPLHF
d_call: NA
v_call: TRBV6-5
j_call: TRBJ1-6

cdr3_aa: CASSQGRNNEQFF
d_call: NA
v_call: TRBV7-2
j_call: TRBJ2-1

cdr3_aa: CASSLDGGGETQYF
d_call: NA
v_call: TRBV5-1
j_call: TRBJ2-5

cdr3_aa: CASSGPQPQHF
d_call: NA
v_call: TRBV11-2
j_call: TRBJ1-5

cdr3_aa: CASSLGAGTEAFF
d_call: NA
v_call: TRBV7-9
j_call: TRBJ1-1

cdr3_aa: CASSLATGTGNTIYF
d_call: NA
v_call: TRBV7-2
j_call: TRBJ1-3

cdr3_aa: CASRNVGTSGGKIYTGELFF
d_call: TRBD2
v_call: TRBV28
j_call: TRBJ2-2

cdr3_aa: CASSDSPSGANVLTF
d_call: NA
v_call: TRBV6-4
j_call: TRBJ2-6

cdr3_aa: CASSSRDTLSYEQYF
d_call: NA
v_call: TRBV5-4
j_call: TRBJ2-7

cdr3_aa: CASRPRTGHNEKLFF
d_call: TRBD1
v_call: TRBV28
j_call: TRBJ1-4

cdr3_aa: CATSDPRVGGNEQFF
d_call: NA
v_call: TRBV24-1
j_call: TRBJ2-1

cdr3_aa: CASSLGGASTDTQYF
d_call: NA
v_call: TRBV28
j_call: TRBJ2-3

cdr3_aa: CASSIPGSRTGNTIYF
d_call: NA
v_call: TRBV19
j_call: TRBJ1-3

cdr3_aa: CASSLGGPATNEKLFF
d_call: NA
v_call: TRBV5-1
j_call: TRBJ1-4

cdr3_aa: CATSSWASGGSNEKLFF
d_call: NA
v_call: TRBV15
j_call: TRBJ1-4

cdr3_aa: CASSPLGQGIEKLFF
d_call: TRBD1
v_call: TRBV7-2
j_call: TRBJ1-4

cdr3_aa: CAWSVLADTEAFF
d_call: NA
v_call: TRBV30
j_call: TRBJ1-1

cdr3_aa: CASSQVWVRRQGSGEQFF
d_call: TRBD1
v_call: TRBV4-1
j_call: TRBJ2-1

cdr3_aa: CASSLGGQGASGELFF
d_call: TRBD1
v_call: TRBV5-4
j_call: TRBJ2-2

cdr3_aa: CASSSSTVTYEQYF
d_call: NA
v_call: TRBV7-9
j_call: TRBJ2-7

cdr3_aa: CASRNRGSANEKLFF
d_call: TRBD1
v_call: TRBV5-1
j_call: TRBJ1-4

cdr3_aa: CASSDAGSNYGYTF
d_call: NA
v_call: TRBV10-2
j_call: TRBJ1-2

cdr3_aa: CASSRIQGSYGYTF
d_call: NA
v_call: TRBV28
j_call: TRBJ1-2

cdr3_aa: CASRNSGQGNEQYF
d_call: TRBD1
v_call: TRBV6-5
j_call: TRBJ2-7

cdr3_aa: CASSSLAGGSTDTQYF
d_call: TRBD2
v_call: TRBV19
j_call: TRBJ2-3